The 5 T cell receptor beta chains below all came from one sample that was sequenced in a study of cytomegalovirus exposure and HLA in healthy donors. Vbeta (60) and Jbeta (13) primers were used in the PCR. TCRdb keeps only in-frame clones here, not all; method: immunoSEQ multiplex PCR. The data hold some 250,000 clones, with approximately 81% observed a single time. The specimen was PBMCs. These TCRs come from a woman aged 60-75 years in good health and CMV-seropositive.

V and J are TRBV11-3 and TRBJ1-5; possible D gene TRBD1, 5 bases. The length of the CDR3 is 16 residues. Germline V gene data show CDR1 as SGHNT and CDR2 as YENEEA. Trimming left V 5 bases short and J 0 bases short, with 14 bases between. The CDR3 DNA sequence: TGTGCCAGCAGCCCCAGTGGACACCTTAGCAATCAGCCCCAGCATTTT. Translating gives CASSPSGHLSNQPQHF.

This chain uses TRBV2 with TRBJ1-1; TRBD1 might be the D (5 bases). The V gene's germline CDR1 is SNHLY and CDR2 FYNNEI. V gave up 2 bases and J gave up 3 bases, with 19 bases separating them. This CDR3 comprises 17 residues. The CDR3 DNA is TGTGCCAGCAGTGAACTAGGAGCAAAAACAGGTGACACTGAAGCTTTCTTT. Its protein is CASSELGAKTGDTEAFF.

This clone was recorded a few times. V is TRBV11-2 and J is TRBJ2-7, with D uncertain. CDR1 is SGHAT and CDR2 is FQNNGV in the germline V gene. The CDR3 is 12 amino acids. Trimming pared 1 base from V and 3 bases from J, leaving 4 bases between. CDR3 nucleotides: TGTGCCAGCAGCTTAGCCTACTACGAGCAGTACTTC. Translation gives CASSLAYYEQYF.

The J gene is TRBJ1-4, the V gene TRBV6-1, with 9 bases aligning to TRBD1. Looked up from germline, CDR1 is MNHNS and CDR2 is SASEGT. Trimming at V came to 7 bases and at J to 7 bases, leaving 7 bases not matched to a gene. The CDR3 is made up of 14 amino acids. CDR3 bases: TGTGCCAGCAAAAGTACAGGGGGCAGTGAAAAACTGTTTTTT. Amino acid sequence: CASKSTGGSEKLFF.

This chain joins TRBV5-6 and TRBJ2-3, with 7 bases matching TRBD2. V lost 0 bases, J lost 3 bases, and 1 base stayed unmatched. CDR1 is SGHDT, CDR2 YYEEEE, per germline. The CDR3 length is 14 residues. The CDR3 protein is CASSLGGRTDTQYF. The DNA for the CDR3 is TGTGCCAGCAGCTTGGGCGGGAGAACAGATACGCAGTATTTT.